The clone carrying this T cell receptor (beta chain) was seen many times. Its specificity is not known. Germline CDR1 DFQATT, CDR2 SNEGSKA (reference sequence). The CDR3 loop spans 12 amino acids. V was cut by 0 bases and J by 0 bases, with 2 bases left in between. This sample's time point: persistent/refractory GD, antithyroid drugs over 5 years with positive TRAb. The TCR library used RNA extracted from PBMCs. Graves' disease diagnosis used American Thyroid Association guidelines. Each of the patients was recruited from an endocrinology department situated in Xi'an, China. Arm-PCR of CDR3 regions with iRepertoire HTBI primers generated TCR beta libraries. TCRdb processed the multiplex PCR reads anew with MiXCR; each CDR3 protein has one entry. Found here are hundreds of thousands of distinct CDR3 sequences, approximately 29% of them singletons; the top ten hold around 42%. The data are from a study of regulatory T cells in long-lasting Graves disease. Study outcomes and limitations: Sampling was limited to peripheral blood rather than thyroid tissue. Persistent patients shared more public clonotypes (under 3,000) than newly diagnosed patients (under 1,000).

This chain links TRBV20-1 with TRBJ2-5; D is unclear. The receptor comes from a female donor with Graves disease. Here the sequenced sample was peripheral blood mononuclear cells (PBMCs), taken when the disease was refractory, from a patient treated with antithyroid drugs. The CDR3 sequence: CSARDYQETQYF. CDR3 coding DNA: TGCAGTGCTAGAGATTACCAAGAGACCCAGTACTTC.